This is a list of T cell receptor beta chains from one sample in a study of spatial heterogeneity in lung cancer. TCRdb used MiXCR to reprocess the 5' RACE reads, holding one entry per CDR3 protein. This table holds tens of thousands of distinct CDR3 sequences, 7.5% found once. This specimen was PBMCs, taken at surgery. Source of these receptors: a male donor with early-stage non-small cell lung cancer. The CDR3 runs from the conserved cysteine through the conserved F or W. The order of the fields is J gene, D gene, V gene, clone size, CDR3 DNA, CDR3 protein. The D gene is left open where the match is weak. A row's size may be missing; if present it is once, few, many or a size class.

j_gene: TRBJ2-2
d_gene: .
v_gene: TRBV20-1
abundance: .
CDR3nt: TGCAGTGCTAGTAGGCCTCTATCGGGCGGGGAGCTGTTTTTT
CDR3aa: CSASRPLSGGELFF

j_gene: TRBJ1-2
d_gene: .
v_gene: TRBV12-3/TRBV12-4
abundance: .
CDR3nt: TGTGCCAGCAGCGGCGGGGACTATGGCTACACCTTC
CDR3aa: CASSGGDYGYTF

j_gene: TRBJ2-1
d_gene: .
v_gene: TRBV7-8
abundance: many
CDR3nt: TGTGCCAGCAGCTTAAAGGTTTCCATCCGGGGTTACAATGAGCAGTTCTTC
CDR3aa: CASSLKVSIRGYNEQFF

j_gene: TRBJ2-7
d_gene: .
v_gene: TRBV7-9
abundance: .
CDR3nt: TGTGCCAGCAGCTTGGCGGGTTACTCCTACGAGCAGTACTTC
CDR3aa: CASSLAGYSYEQYF

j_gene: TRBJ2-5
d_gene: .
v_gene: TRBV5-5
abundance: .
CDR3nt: TGTGCCAGCAGCTTATTATCAGGGGTCGGTGAGACCCAGTACTTC
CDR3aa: CASSLLSGVGETQYF

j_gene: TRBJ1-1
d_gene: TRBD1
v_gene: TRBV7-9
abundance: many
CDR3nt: TGTGCCAGCAGCCAAAGACAGGGGGCCGCTGAAGCTTTCTTT
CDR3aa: CASSQRQGAAEAFF

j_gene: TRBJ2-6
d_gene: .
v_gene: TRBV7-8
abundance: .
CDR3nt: TGTGCCAGCAGCCAATACCTGCGAACAGGCCACGCGGGTAACGTCCTGACTTTC
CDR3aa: CASSQYLRTGHAGNVLTF

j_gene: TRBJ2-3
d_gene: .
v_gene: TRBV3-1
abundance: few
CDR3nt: TGTGCCAGCAGCCAAGGGACTAAGGCAGATACGCAGTATTTT
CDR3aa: CASSQGTKADTQYF

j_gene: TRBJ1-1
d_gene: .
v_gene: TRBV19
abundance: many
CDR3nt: TGTGCCAGTAGTTCCTCTCGGGCGGCGACAGCTTTCTTT
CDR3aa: CASSSSRAATAFF

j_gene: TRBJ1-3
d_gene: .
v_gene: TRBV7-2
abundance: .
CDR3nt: TGTGCCAGCAGCCTATGGATGGACTCTGGAAACACCATATATTTT
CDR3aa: CASSLWMDSGNTIYF

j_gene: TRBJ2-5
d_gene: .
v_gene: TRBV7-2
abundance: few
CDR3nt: TGTGCCAGCAGCCTGACGGGGGAAGAGACCCAGTACTTC
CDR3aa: CASSLTGEETQYF

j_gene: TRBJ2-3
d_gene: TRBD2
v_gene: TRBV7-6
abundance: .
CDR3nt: TGTGCCAGCAGCCCACTAGCGGGGGGAACTAGCACAGATACGCAGTATTTT
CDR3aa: CASSPLAGGTSTDTQYF

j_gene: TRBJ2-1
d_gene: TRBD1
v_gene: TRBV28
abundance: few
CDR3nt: TGTGCCAGCAGTTCACCGGGGACAGGCCAAGGGGAGCAGTTCTTC
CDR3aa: CASSSPGTGQGEQFF

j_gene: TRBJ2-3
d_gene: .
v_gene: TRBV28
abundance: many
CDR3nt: TGTGCCAGCAAGGGGGGGCACCCAATCACAGATACGCAGTATTTT
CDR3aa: CASKGGHPITDTQYF

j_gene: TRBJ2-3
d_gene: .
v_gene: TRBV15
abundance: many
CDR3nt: TGTGCCACCAGCCAGGACCGAGTCACAGATACGCAGTATTTT
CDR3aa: CATSQDRVTDTQYF

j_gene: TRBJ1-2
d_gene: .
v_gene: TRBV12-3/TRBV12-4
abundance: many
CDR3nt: TGTGCCAGCAGTCCCTCCTTGGAGTTCTATGGCTACACCTTC
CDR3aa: CASSPSLEFYGYTF

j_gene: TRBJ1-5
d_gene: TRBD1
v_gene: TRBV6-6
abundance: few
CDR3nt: TGTGCCAGCAGTGACAGGGACAGCAATCAGCCCCAGCATTTT
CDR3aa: CASSDRDSNQPQHF

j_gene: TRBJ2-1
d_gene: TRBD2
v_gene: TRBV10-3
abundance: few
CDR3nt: TGTGCCATCAGGACGACTAGCGGGAAAGACAACAGCCAGCAGTTCTTC
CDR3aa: CAIRTTSGKDNSQQFF

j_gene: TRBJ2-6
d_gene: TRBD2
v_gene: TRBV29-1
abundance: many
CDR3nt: TGCAGCGTTAGAGATAGTGACGGGGGGGCTTTTGGGGCCAACGTCCTGACTTTC
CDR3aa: CSVRDSDGGAFGANVLTF

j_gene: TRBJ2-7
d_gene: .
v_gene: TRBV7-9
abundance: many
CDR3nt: TGTGCCAGCAGCTTTGGCGGGGACCCCTACGAGCAGTACTTC
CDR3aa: CASSFGGDPYEQYF

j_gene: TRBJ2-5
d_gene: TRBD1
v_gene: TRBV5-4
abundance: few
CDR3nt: TGTGCCAGCAGCAGAAGACAGGGACAAGAGACCCAGTACTTC
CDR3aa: CASSRRQGQETQYF

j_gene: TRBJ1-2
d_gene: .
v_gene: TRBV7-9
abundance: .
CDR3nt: TGTGCCAGCAGCGAGACCCGGGGGAGAGGTAGCTATGGCTACACCTTC
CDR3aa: CASSETRGRGSYGYTF

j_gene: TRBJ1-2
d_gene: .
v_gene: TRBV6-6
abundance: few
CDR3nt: TGTGCCAGCAGTTACTCCCCGGGATATGGCTACACCTTC
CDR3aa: CASSYSPGYGYTF

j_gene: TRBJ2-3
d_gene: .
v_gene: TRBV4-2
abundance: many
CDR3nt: TGTGCCAGCAGCCAAGATCCCGGGATTGCAGATACGCAGTATTTT
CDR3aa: CASSQDPGIADTQYF

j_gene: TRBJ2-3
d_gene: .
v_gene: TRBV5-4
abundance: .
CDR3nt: TGTGCCAGCAGCTTGAGGACAGCCAGTAGGGATACGCAGTATTTT
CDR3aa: CASSLRTASRDTQYF

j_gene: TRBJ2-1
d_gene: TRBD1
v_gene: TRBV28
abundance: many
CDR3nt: TGTGCCAGCAGGACCGGGACAGGTTTTTACAATGAGCAGTTCTTC
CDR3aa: CASRTGTGFYNEQFF

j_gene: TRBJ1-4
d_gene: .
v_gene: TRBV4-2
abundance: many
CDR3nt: TGTGCCAGCAGCCAAGTGGCAGGGAATAATGAAAAACTGTTTTTT
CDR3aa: CASSQVAGNNEKLFF

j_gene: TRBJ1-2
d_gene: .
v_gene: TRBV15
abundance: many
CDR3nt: TGTGCCACCAGCAGAGATAACAGGGAGGACACCTTC
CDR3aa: CATSRDNREDTF

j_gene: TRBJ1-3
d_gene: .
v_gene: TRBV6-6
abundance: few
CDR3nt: TGTGCCAGCAGTAAACAGGATACTGGAAACACCATATATTTT
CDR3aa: CASSKQDTGNTIYF

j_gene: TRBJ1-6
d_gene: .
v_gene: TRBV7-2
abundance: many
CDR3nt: TGTGCCAGCAGCTTGGGGAGGGATAATTCACCCCTCCACTTT
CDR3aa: CASSLGRDNSPLHF

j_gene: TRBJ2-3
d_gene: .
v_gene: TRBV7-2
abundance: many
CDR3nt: TGTGCCAGCAGCCGCCGTGCGACTAGGTCTACGACGCAGTATTTT
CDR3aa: CASSRRATRSTTQYF

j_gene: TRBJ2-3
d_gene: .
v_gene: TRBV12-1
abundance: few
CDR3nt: TGTGCCAGCAGCTCCACTGGGAGCACAGATACGCAGTATTTT
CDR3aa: CASSSTGSTDTQYF

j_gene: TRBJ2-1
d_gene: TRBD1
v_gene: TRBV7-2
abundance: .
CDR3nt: TGTGCCAGCAGCTTAGTTAGGGGGCGCCGCAATGAGCAGTTCTTC
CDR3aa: CASSLVRGRRNEQFF

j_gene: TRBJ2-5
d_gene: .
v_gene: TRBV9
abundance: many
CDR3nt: TGTGCCAGCAGCGTAGCAGGCTTGGGGCAGGAGACGACCCAGTACTTC
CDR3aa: CASSVAGLGQETTQYF

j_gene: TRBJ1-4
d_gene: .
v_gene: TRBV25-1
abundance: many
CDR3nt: TGTGCCAGCAGTCCAAGGGCAACTAATGAAAAACTGTTTTTT
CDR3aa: CASSPRATNEKLFF